The clone carrying this TCR beta chain was seen only a few times. The antigen remains unidentified. Trimming removed 5 bases at V and 7 bases at J, with 17 bases between. The CDR3 has 14 residues. The germline CDR1 and CDR2 sequences are SGHTA and FQGTGA. This sample is drawn from a study of T-cell memory formation after mild COVID-19. Study results and caveats: There was no confirmation that second-wave clones peaking on day 37 were SARS-CoV-2 specific.

5'RACE with constant-segment primers yielded barcoded, UMI-tagged TCR alpha and TCR beta cDNA libraries. Via MiXCR, TCRdb re-called the 5' RACE reads, giving one row per CDR3 protein. The data hold around 60,000 distinct CDR3 sequences, with 8% to 9.5% observed a single time. The chain joins TRBV7-3 to TRBJ1-2; D gene uncertain. The sample comprised PBMCs or a T cell subset sorted from them (not recorded which). The TCR originated in a man younger than 30 who had mild COVID-19 (a few samples of this study predate the infection). Cell type and time point are not known. The CDR3: CASSTTGFGLGYTF. The CDR3 coding sequence is TGTGCCAGCAGCACCACGGGGTTCGGTCTTGGCTACACCTTC.